This TCR beta chain was recovered during a study of blood T cells in healthy people across ages. Study details: There was about one barcoded beta molecule captured by template switching per two T cells.

The authors ran a second PCR of about 7 to 12 cycles using a sample-barcoded 5' primer and a J-beta primer mix. TCRdb re-derived calls from the 5' RACE reads in MiXCR, one entry per CDR3 protein. The table shows roughly 680,000 distinct CDR3 sequences, with 45% to 60% occurring only once. Study-level points and caveats: Long-lived donors had more naive CD4+ cells and higher diversity than aged donors. Measured against age, TCR beta diversity per million T cells decreased in a roughly linear manner.

This CDR3 spans 14 amino acids. V lost 2 bases and J lost 4, with 8 bases in between. The germline V gene encodes CDR1 MNHNY and CDR2 SVGAGI (reference sequence). About this clonotype: Its antigen remains unidentified.

The clonotype comes from a woman aged 80 or over in good health. Input material: blood. The gene calls are TRBV6-6 and TRBJ2-2; no definite D call. In nucleotides, the CDR3 is TGTGCCAGCAGTTACGCCCTGACCACCGGGGAGCTGTTTTTT. Its translation is CASSYALTTGELFF.